This TCR beta chain came from a study of response to subunit inactivated influenza vaccine. CDR3 length equals 13 residues. J lost 5 bases, V lost 6 bases, and 4 bases had no gene match. MiXCR was run by TCRdb on the RT-PCR reads, yielding one entry per CDR3 protein. The sample lists some 550,000 distinct CDR3 sequences; under 30% were seen once. These data also featured in a second study, about T cells expressing NK-cell markers. Per that study: UMIs accompanied the 5'RACE template switching by which TCR beta cDNA was made. There were seven HCMV-seropositive donors and one seronegative donor among the eight sequenced. The authors applied an anti-gamma-delta TCR antibody in several experiments, and it restricted sorting to alpha-beta TCR T cells. Dominant NKG2C+ clonotypes accounted for 1.0-7.0% of CD8+ T cells in over 5 donors.

This chain joins TRBV12-3 or TRBV12-4 and TRBJ1-5, with 7 bases that match TRBD1. The sequencing here drew on CD4+ T cells sorted from PBMCs, taken roughly 13 days after vaccination. The receptor comes from a man in his fifties who received an inactivated influenza vaccine. The CDR3: CASRLQGHQPQHF. The CDR3 nucleotides read TGTGCCAGCAGGCTACAGGGGCATCAGCCCCAGCATTTT.